This TCR beta chain was identified during a study of technical replicates of blood from a few donors. Germline lookup yields CDR1 MNHNS and CDR2 SASEGT. Trimming stripped 10 bases from V and 2 bases from J, with 15 bases between. CDR3 size: 14 residues. Produced via immunoSEQ multiplex PCR; TCRdb's table is partial and in-frame only. The sample has tens of thousands of clones; roughly 91% are singletons. In its sample, this clone was seen a few times. The chain is built from TRBV6-1 and TRBJ2-1, with no clear D. Sequenced: PBMCs. This receptor was identified in a human donor in good health. Some clones in this sample may be carry-over from other donors' samples. The CDR3: CATAADLTYNEQFF. The CDR3 nucleotides are TGTGCCACCGCGGCCGACTTGACCTACAATGAGCAGTTCTTC.